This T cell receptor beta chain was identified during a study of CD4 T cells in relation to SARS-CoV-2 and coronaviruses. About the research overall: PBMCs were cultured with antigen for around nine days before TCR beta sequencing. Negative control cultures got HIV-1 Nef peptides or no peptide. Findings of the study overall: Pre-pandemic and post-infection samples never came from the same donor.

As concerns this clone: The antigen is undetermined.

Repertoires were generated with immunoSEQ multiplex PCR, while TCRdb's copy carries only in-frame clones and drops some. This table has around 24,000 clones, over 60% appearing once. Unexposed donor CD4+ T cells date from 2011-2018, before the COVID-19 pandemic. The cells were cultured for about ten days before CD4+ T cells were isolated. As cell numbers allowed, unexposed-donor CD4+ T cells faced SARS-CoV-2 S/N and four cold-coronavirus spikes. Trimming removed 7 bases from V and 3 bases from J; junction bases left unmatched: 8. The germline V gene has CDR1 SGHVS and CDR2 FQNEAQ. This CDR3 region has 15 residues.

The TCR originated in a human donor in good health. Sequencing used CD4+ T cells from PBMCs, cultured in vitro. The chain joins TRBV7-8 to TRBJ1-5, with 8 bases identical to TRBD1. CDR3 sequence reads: CASNPTGANNQPQHF. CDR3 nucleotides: TGTGCCAGCAACCCGACAGGGGCTAACAATCAGCCCCAGCATTTT.